This TCR beta chain comes out of a study of CD8+ T cells in alopecia areata. For the study at large: Tofacitinib treatment spanned 6 to 18 months, with 6 months off drug afterward. Points from the study as a whole: Mice gave a clearer picture of TCR sharing than patients did, possibly for HLA-related reasons. Compared with normal scalp, lesional scalp had higher clonality and more expanded CD8+ clones.

Specimens obtained from alopecia areata patients comprised lesional scalp punch biopsies and peripheral blood. As for this clone: No antigen is known for it.

The CDR3 spans 11 residues. Trimming stripped 2 bases from V and 5 bases from J, with 6 bases between. Germline values: CDR1 DFQATT, CDR2 SNEGSKA (reference sequence). In each case, RNA was isolated and then reverse transcribed into cDNA as the sequencing template. Data came from immunoSEQ multiplex PCR; TCRdb stores just in-frame clones and leaves some out. The sample shows 150,000 to 200,000 clones, 50% to 70% of them seen only once. The chain links TRBV20-1 to TRBJ2-5; D is unclear. This sequence was found in a human donor with alopecia areata. The material was CD4+ T cells sorted from blood, obtained at week 0. As DNA, the CDR3 is TGCAGTGCTAGAAGGGCGGAGACCCAGTACTTC. Its protein product is CSARRAETQYF.